This T cell receptor beta chain appears in the sequencing data of a study of cytomegalovirus exposure and HLA in healthy donors. Across the whole study: Roughly 77 million unique TCRs from HLA-typed donors made up an early data release.

Germline V lookup: CDR1 LNHDA, CDR2 SQIVND (reference sequence). V dropped 2 bases and J dropped 6 bases, with 16 bases sitting between them. This CDR3 contains 16 residues. PCR primers comprised 60 Vbeta and 13 Jbeta primers. Assay used: immunoSEQ multiplex PCR; TCRdb lists only in-frame clones, some missing. The sample table sets out 100,000 to 150,000 clones. This chain links TRBV19 with TRBJ2-2; TRBD2 might be the D (5 bases). The TCR sequence derives from a man aged 18 to 29 in good health and CMV-seronegative. The source material was PBMCs. CDR3 region: CASSIIVAGGPGELFF. The DNA of the CDR3 is TGTGCCAGTAGTATAATAGTGGCAGGCGGGCCCGGGGAGCTGTTTTTT. Based on the CDR3 plus reference TRBV19 and TRBJ2-2, the full variable domain is DGGITQSPKYLFRKEGQNVTLSCEQNLNHDAMYWYRQDPGQGLRLIYYSQIVNDFQKGDIAEGYSVSREKKESFPLTVTSAQKNPTAFYLCASSIIVAGGPGELFFGEGSRLTVL.